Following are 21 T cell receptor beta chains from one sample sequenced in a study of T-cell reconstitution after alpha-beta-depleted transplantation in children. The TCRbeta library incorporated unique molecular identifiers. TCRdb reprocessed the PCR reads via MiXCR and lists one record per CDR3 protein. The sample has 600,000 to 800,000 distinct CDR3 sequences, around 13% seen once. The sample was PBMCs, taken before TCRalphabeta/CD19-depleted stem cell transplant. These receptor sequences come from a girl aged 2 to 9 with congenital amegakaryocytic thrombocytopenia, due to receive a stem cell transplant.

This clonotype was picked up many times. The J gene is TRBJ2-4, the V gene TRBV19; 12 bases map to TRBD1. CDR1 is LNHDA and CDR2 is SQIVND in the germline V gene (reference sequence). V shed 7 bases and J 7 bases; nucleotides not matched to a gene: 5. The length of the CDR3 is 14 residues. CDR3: CASNPGQGANIQYF. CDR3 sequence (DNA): TGTGCCAGTAACCCGGGACAGGGGGCGAACATTCAGTACTTC.

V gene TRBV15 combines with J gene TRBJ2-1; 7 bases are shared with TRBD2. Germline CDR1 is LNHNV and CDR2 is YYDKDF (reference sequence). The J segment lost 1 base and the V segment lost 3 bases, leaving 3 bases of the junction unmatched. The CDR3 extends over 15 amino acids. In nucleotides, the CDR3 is TGTGCCACCAGCAGGGATAGCGGGTCCTACAATGAGCAGTTCTTC. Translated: CATSRDSGSYNEQFF.

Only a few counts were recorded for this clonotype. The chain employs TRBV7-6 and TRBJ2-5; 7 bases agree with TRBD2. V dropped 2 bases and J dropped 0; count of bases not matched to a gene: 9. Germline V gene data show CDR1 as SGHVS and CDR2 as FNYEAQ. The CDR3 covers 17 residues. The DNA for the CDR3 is TGTGCCAGCAGCTTACGATCAACTAGCGACCACCAAGAGACCCAGTACTTC. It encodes CASSLRSTSDHQETQYF. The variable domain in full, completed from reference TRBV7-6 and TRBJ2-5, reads GAGVSQSPRYKVTKRGQDVALRCDPISGHVSLYWYRQALGQGPEFLTYFNYEAQQDKSGLPNDRFSAERPEGSISTLTIQRTEQRDSAMYRCASSLRSTSDHQETQYFGPGTRLLVL.

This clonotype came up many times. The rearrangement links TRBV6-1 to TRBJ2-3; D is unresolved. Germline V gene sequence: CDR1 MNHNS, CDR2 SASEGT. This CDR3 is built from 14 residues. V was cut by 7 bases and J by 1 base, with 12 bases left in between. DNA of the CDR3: TGTGCCAGCAACCAGAGGTGGGGCACAGATACGCAGTATTTT. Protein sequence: CASNQRWGTDTQYF.

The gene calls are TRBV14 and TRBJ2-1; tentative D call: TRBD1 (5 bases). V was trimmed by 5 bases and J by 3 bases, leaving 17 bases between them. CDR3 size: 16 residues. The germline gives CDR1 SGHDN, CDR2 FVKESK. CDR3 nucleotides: TGTGCCAGCAGCGAAATAACAGGTGATCGCTACAATGAGCAGTTCTTC. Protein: CASSEITGDRYNEQFF.

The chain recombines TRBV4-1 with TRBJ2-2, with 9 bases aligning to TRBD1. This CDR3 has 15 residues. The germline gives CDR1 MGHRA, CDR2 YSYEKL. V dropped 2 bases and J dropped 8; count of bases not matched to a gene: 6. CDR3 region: CASSQRDRDSGELFF. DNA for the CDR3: TGCGCCAGCAGCCAAAGGGACAGGGATAGTGGGGAGCTGTTTTTT.

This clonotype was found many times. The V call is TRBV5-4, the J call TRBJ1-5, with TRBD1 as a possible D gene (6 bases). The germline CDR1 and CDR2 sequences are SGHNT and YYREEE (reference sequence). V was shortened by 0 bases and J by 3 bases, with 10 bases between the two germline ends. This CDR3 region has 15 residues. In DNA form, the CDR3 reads TGTGCCAGCAGCTTGGTGGACAGAGACAATCAGCCCCAGCATTTT. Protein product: CASSLVDRDNQPQHF.

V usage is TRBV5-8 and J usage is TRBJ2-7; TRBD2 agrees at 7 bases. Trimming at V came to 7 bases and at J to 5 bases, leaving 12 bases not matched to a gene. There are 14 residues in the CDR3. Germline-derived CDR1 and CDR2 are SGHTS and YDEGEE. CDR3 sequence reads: CASRDRDYTHEQYF. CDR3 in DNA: TGTGCCAGCCGAGACCGGGACTACACCCACGAGCAGTACTTC. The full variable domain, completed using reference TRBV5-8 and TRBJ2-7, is EAGVTQSPTHLIKTRGQQATLRCSPISGHTSVYWYQQALGLGLQFLLWYDEGEERNRGNFPPRFSGRQFPNYSSELNVNALELEDSALYLCASRDRDYTHEQYFGPGTRLTVT.

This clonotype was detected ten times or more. This chain's CDR3 is CSVVRGGGAGELFF. The CDR3 DNA sequence: TGCAGCGTTGTCAGAGGGGGCGGCGCCGGGGAGCTGTTTTTT. This chain joins TRBV29-1 and TRBJ2-2, with TRBD1 matching 7 bases. This CDR3 region has 14 residues. The germline V gene has CDR1 SQVTM and CDR2 ANQGSEA. The J segment lost 6 bases and the V segment lost 4 bases, leaving 8 bases of the junction unmatched.

The CDR3 region has the DNA TGTGCCAGCAGCTTAGTTTGGGTCATGAACACTGAAGCTTTCTTT. It encodes CASSLVWVMNTEAFF. V gene TRBV7-2 combines with J gene TRBJ1-1, with D unresolved. V dropped 1 base and J dropped 0 bases, with 9 bases sitting between them. In germline, CDR1 is SGHTA, CDR2 FQGNSA. The CDR3 contains 15 residues.

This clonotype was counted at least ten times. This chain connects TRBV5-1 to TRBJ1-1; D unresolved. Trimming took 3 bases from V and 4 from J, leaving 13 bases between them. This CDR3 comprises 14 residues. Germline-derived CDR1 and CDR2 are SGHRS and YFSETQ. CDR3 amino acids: CASSWRGSVTEAFF. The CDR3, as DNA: TGCGCCAGCAGCTGGAGAGGGTCGGTCACTGAAGCTTTCTTT.

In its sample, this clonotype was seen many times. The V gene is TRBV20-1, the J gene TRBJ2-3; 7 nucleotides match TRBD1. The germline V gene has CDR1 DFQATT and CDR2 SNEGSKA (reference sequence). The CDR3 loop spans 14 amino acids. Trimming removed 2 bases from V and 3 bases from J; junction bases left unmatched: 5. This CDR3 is CSARRDRVTDTQYF. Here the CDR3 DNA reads TGCAGTGCTAGAAGAGACAGGGTGACAGATACGCAGTATTTT.

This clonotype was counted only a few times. The CDR3 loop reads CSATVGEAGQDSLGGAFF. The CDR3 DNA is TGCAGTGCTACCGTCGGGGAGGCGGGACAGGACTCCCTCGGGGGAGCTTTCTTT. The chain uses TRBV20-1 and TRBJ1-1; TRBD1 matches at 8 bases. CDR3 length: 18 residues. Germline-derived CDR1 and CDR2 are DFQATT and SNEGSKA (reference sequence). The trim removed 4 bases at V and 10 bases at J, leaving 26 bases unmatched.

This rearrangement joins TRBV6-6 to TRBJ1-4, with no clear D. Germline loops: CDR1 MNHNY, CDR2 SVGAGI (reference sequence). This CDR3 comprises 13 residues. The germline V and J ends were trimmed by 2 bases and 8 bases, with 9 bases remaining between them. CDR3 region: CASSYVLVEKLFF. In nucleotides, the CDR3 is TGTGCCAGCAGTTACGTCCTCGTCGAAAAACTGTTTTTT.

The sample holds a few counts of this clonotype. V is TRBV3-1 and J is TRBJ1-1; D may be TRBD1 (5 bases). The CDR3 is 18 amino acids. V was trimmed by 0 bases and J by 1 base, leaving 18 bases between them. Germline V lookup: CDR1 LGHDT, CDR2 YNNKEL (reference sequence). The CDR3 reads CASSQDLVLDRSNTEAFF. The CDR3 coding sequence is TGTGCCAGCAGCCAAGATCTAGTCCTTGACAGATCGAACACTGAAGCTTTCTTT.

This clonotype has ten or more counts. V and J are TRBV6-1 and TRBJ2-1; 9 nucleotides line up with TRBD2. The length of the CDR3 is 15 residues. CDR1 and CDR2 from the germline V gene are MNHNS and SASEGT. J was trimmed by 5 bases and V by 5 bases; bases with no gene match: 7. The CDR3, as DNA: TGTGCCAGCAGTCGTAGCGGGAGAGGCCACAATGAGCAGTTCTTC. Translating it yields CASSRSGRGHNEQFF.

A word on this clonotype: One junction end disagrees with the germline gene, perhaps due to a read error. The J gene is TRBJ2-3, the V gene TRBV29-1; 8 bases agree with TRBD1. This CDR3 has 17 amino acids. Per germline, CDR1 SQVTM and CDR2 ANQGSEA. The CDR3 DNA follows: TGCAGCGTGCTCGGACAGGGAATCTTTGCTAGCACAGGTACGCAGTATTTT. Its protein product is CSVLGQGIFASTGTQYF.

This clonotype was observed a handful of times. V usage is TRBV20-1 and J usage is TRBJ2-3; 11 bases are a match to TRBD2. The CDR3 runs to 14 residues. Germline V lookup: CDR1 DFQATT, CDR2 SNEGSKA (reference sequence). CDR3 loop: CRVGTSGSSDTQYF. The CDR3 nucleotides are TGCAGGGTTGGCACTAGCGGGAGTTCAGATACGCAGTATTTT.

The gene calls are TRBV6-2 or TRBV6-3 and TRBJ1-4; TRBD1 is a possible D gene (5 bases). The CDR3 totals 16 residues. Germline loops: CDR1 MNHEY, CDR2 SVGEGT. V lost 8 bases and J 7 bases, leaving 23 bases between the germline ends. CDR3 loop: CASGPKKGPRGEKLFF. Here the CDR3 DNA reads TGTGCCAGCGGCCCTAAGAAGGGGCCGAGGGGTGAAAAACTGTTTTTT.

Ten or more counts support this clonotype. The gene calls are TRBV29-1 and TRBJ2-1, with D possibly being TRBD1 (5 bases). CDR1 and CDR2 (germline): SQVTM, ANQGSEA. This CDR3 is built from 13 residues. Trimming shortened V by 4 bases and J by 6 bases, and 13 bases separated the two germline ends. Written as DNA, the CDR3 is TGCAGCGTTGCTCAAACCCAGGGCAATGAGCAGTTCTTC. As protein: CSVAQTQGNEQFF.

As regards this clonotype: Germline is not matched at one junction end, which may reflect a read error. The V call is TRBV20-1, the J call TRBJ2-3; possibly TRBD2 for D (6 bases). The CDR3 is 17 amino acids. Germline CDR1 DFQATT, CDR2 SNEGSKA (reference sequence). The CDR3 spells CCARALRDFSSTDTQYF. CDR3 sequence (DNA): TGCTGTGCTAGAGCTCTCCGGGACTTTTCTAGCACAGATACGCAGTATTTT.